The next 2 T cell receptor beta chains were all read from a single sample in a study of cytomegalovirus exposure and HLA in healthy donors. Primers: 60 Vbeta forward and 13 Jbeta reverse. TCRdb's copy holds only in-frame clones and misses some; the assay was immunoSEQ multiplex PCR. The sample lists fewer than 200,000 clones, 81% seen once, with more than 3% in the top ten. Sequences were obtained from PBMCs. The receptors were sampled from a man in his forties or fifties in good health and CMV-seropositive.

Details on this clone: At one end, the junction sequence differs from germline, possibly due to a read error. The chain joins TRBV2 to TRBJ2-4, with 7 bases matching TRBD2. CDR3 size: 12 residues. CDR1 and CDR2 (germline): SNHLY, FYNNEI. The CDR3 reads CASSEAHIGGGF. The CDR3, as DNA: TGTGCCAGCAGTGAAGCGCATATTGGGGGGGGCTTC.

This chain connects TRBV6-1 to TRBJ1-5, with no clear D. V was clipped by 2 bases and J by 4 bases, with 9 bases between them. Germline CDR1 MNHNS, CDR2 SASEGT. The CDR3 sequence is 14 residues long. The CDR3 reads CASSELTENQPQHF. The CDR3 coding sequence is TGTGCCAGCAGTGAATTAACGGAGAATCAGCCCCAGCATTTT.